These 10 T cell receptor beta chains came from one sample sequenced in a study of T-cell reconstitution after alpha-beta-depleted transplantation in children. As it was prepared, the TCRbeta library received unique molecular identifiers. Each CDR3 protein gets one entry after TCRdb re-called the PCR reads with MiXCR. Among about 610,000 distinct CDR3 sequences listed, roughly 30% were seen once. Specimen: PBMCs, collected before TCRalphabeta/CD19-depleted stem cell transplant. These receptor sequences come from a boy under two years old with Wiskott-Aldrich syndrome, due to receive a stem cell transplant.

This clonotype was observed a handful of times. This chain connects TRBV20-1 to TRBJ2-3; no clear D gene. Trimming removed 5 bases at V and 3 bases at J, with 12 bases between. The CDR3 runs 13 residues. Germline lookup yields CDR1 DFQATT and CDR2 SNEGSKA (reference sequence). CDR3 sequence reads: CSAGYLQTDTQYF. The CDR3, as DNA: TGCAGTGCTGGCTACTTGCAGACAGATACGCAGTATTTT.

This clonotype was detected only a few times. This chain joins TRBV28 and TRBJ2-5, with 14 bases identical to TRBD2. The CDR3 is 16 residues long. Germline V lookup: CDR1 MDHEN, CDR2 SYDVKM. V shed 2 bases and J 3 bases; nucleotides not matched to a gene: 2. The CDR3 is CASSLKGLAGEETQYF. The CDR3 nucleotides are TGTGCCAGCAGTTTAAAGGGACTAGCGGGAGAAGAGACCCAGTACTTC. Looking up the rest from reference TRBV28 and TRBJ2-5 gives the full variable domain: DVKVTQSSRYLVKRTGEKVFLECVQDMDHENMFWYRQDPGLGLRLIYFSYDVKMKEKGDIPEGYSVSREKKERFSLILESASTNQTSMYLCASSLKGLAGEETQYFGPGTRLLVL.

The chain uses TRBV10-2 and TRBJ2-1; 9 bases are a match to TRBD1. Germline V gene lookup returns CDR1 WSHSY and CDR2 SAAADI. This CDR3 is built from 12 residues. Trimming removed 6 bases from V and 9 bases from J; junction bases left unmatched: 3. The CDR3: CASSDRGGEQFF. As DNA, the CDR3 is TGCGCCAGCAGCGACAGGGGGGGTGAGCAGTTCTTC.

This chain uses TRBV7-2 with TRBJ2-1; 10 bases map to TRBD2. The germline V gene has CDR1 SGHTA and CDR2 FQGNSA. The CDR3 length is 15 residues. The trim removed 1 base at V and 9 bases at J, leaving 6 bases unmatched. CDR3 sequence: CASSLEPWTSGEQFF. In DNA, the CDR3 is TGTGCCAGCAGCTTAGAGCCTTGGACTAGCGGTGAGCAGTTCTTC.

The J gene is TRBJ1-5, the V gene TRBV12-3 or TRBV12-4, with unresolved D. This CDR3 has 14 residues. V was trimmed by 5 bases and J by 5 bases, leaving 13 bases between them. This CDR3 reads CASSPRKGYQPQHF. The CDR3, as DNA: TGTGCCAGCAGTCCCAGAAAGGGATATCAGCCCCAGCATTTT.

In this sample, this clonotype turned up a few times. The chain couples TRBV5-1 to TRBJ2-5; TRBD1 matches at 7 bases. V gave up 4 bases and J gave up 2 bases; unmatched junction bases: 8. CDR3 length equals 15 residues. Germline V gene lookup returns CDR1 SGHRS and CDR2 YFSETQ. In DNA form, the CDR3 reads TGCGCCAGCAGCCTAGGACAGGATGTACAAGAGACCCAGTACTTC. Encoded protein: CASSLGQDVQETQYF.

CDR3 nucleotides: TGTGCCAGCAGTTACCCAGCCAACACAGATACGCAGTATTTT. It is translated as CASSYPANTDTQYF. The chain employs TRBV6-5 and TRBJ2-3; D uncertain. The CDR3 has 14 residues. Germline V gives CDR1 MNHEY, CDR2 SVGAGI. Trimming stripped 2 bases from V and 2 bases from J, with 8 bases between.

This clonotype has more than one count but fewer than ten. This rearrangement joins TRBV28 to TRBJ1-3; tentative D call: TRBD1 (5 bases). V lost 2 bases, J lost 2 bases, and 10 bases lay in between. This CDR3 comprises 15 residues. Germline V gives CDR1 MDHEN, CDR2 SYDVKM. As DNA, the CDR3 is TGTGCCAGCAGTTTAATGGGGACGGCTGGAAACACCATATATTTT. Amino acid sequence: CASSLMGTAGNTIYF.

This clonotype was found a few times. The chain has TRBV27 and TRBJ2-7; the match to TRBD2 covers 15 bases. The V gene's germline CDR1 is MNHEY and CDR2 SMNVEV (reference sequence). The CDR3 has 15 amino acids. The V gene end was trimmed by 6 bases and the J gene end by 3 bases; junction bases not matched to a gene: 3. DNA of the CDR3: TGTGCCAGCAGGGGACTAGCGGGAGGACTCTACGAGCAGTACTTC. Its translation is CASRGLAGGLYEQYF.

This sequence joins TRBV18 and TRBJ2-2; D ambiguous. The CDR3 length is 14 residues. The V and J ends lost 1 base and 3 bases respectively, with 6 bases between them. The V gene's germline CDR1 is KGHSH and CDR2 LQKENI. In DNA, the CDR3 is TGTGCCAGCTCACCACTGACGGACACCGGGGAGCTGTTTTTT. Translated, it gives CASSPLTDTGELFF.